This T cell receptor beta chain is drawn from a study of Ad26.COV2.S vaccination and SARS-CoV-2 variants. Study-wide context: The authors gave Ad26.COV2.S intramuscularly, either once or twice 56 days apart. Study-wide findings and caveats: Vaccine and placebo recipients had comparable breadth of non-spike TCRs. Estimates derived from TCR breadth and depth analyses may have underestimated total T cell responses.

Germline V gene sequence: CDR1 MDHEN, CDR2 SYDVKM. This CDR3 is built from 14 residues. The junction had 9 bases not matched to a gene; V was cut back by 8 bases and J by 7 bases. Assay used: immunoSEQ multiplex PCR; TCRdb lists only in-frame clones, some missing. The repertoire consists of approximately 340,000 clones, with 70% to 90% occurring once and the leading ten covering 3.3%. For this clone: Its antigen is not known.

Treatment described: around 19 received Ad26.COV2.S at low or high dose, single or two shots; about 5 received placebo; per-sample allocation not given. Sampling occurred on day 63 after the first vaccine or placebo injection. The administered vaccine (an Ad26 vector) expressed Wuhan-strain SARS-CoV-2 spike. The chain links TRBV28 to TRBJ2-1; 9 bases agree with TRBD2. The origin of this receptor is a person between 18 and 60 years old who received the Ad26.COV2.S COVID-19 vaccine or a placebo. The sample was peripheral blood, taken in a trial of Ad26.COV2.S vaccine versus placebo. The CDR3 DNA is TGTGCCAGCCTACCGGGACTAGCATGGAATGAGCAGTTCTTC. Translated, it gives CASLPGLAWNEQFF.